Following are 18 T cell receptor beta chains from one sample sequenced in a study of T cell responses to AZD1222 COVID-19 vaccine. Repertoires were generated with immunoSEQ multiplex PCR, while TCRdb's copy carries only in-frame clones and drops some. The table has around 100,000 clones, 75% to 95% seen once. This specimen consisted of peripheral blood, obtained on day 0 of AZD1222 vaccination. Receptors were obtained from an adult in good health.

V and J are TRBV11-2 and TRBJ1-6; D gene unclear. The CDR3 spans 17 residues. Germline assignment: CDR1 SGHAT and CDR2 FQNNGV. The V and J ends lost 0 bases and 6 bases respectively, with 15 bases between them. The CDR3: CASSLDRTQKGNSPLHF. Here the CDR3 DNA reads TGTGCCAGCAGCTTAGATCGAACCCAGAAGGGTAATTCACCCCTCCACTTT.

This clone has just a few counts. The chain has TRBV12-3 or TRBV12-4 and TRBJ2-7; D is tentatively TRBD1 or TRBD2 (5 bases each). CDR3 size: 13 residues. V lost 0 bases and J 7 bases, leaving 10 bases between the germline ends. CDR3 protein: CASSLAGASEQYF. In nucleotides, the CDR3 is TGTGCCAGCAGTTTAGCCGGGGCCTCGGAGCAGTACTTC.

The gene calls are TRBV10-3 and TRBJ2-1; 9 bases agree with TRBD1. The CDR3 covers 16 residues. V trimming: 6 bases; J trimming: 3 bases; junction bases outside the gene matches: 9. Germline V lookup: CDR1 ENHRY, CDR2 SYGVKD. The CDR3 region has the DNA TGTGCCATCAGCGCGTCCGGGACAGGGAACTACAATGAGCAGTTCTTC. Amino acids: CAISASGTGNYNEQFF.

The chain links TRBV10-3 to TRBJ1-4, with D possibly being TRBD1 (6 bases). The V and J ends lost 6 bases and 7 bases respectively, with 12 bases between them. The CDR3 contains 13 residues. Germline V lookup: CDR1 ENHRY, CDR2 SYGVKD. This chain's CDR3 is CAIRAGVGEKLFF. The CDR3 nucleotides are TGTGCCATCAGGGCAGGGGTTGGTGAAAAACTGTTTTTT.

The V call is TRBV5-1, the J call TRBJ1-6; D might be TRBD1 (5 bases). The CDR3 consists of 17 residues. The V gene lost 4 bases and the J gene lost 11 bases, with 25 bases spanning the gap. Germline V lookup: CDR1 SGHRS, CDR2 YFSETQ. The CDR3 region has the DNA TGCGCCAGCAGCCCGGGGCAAGGATGGGGCTCCTTCACACCCCTCCACTTT. This translates into CASSPGQGWGSFTPLHF.

Points on this clone: An end of the junction differs from the germline gene, which may be a read error. This specimen includes other DNA sequences encoding the same CDR3. The J gene is TRBJ1-2, the V gene TRBV11-3; D is possibly TRBD1 (5 bases). Germline lookup yields CDR1 SGHNT and CDR2 YENEEA. The CDR3 runs to 14 residues. The CDR3 nucleotides are TGTGCTAGCAGCTTAGATCGTCAGGGAAGTGGCTACACCTTC. It is translated as CASSLDRQGSGYTF.

The chain couples TRBV10-3 to TRBJ1-1; D unresolved. CDR3 length: 12 amino acids. Trimming removed 0 bases at V and 4 bases at J, with 3 bases between. Germline-derived CDR1 and CDR2 are ENHRY and SYGVKD. This CDR3 is CAISESTTEAFF. CDR3 DNA sequence: TGTGCCATCAGTGAGTCGACCACTGAAGCTTTCTTT.

This clone was counted a single time. The J gene is TRBJ1-5, the V gene TRBV6-5; D ambiguous. This CDR3 is 11 amino acids long. V lost 8 bases, J lost 2 bases, and 4 bases lay in between. The V gene's germline CDR1 is MNHEY and CDR2 SVGAGI. The CDR3: CASGGNQPQHF. DNA for the CDR3: TGTGCCAGCGGCGGCAATCAGCCCCAGCATTTT.

V usage is TRBV5-6 and J usage is TRBJ2-3, with D tentatively TRBD2 (5 bases). The CDR3 is made up of 16 amino acids. Trimming stripped 3 bases from V and 5 bases from J, with 19 bases between. From germline, CDR1 is SGHDT and CDR2 YYEEEE. This CDR3 is CASSSALGPTGDTQYF. CDR3 coding DNA: TGTGCCAGCAGCTCGGCACTAGGACCCACGGGAGATACGCAGTATTTT.

This chain uses TRBV5-4 with TRBJ2-7; 9 bases map to TRBD2. V gave up 2 bases and J gave up 7 bases; unmatched junction bases: 10. From germline, CDR1 is SGHNT and CDR2 YYREEE (reference sequence). The CDR3 contains 15 residues. Here the CDR3 DNA reads TGTGCCAGCAGCTTAATAGCGGGAGCCCCGGGAGAGCAGTACTTC. This sequence encodes CASSLIAGAPGEQYF.

The chain has TRBV7-2 and TRBJ2-5; tentatively, D is TRBD2 (5 bases). Trimming took 5 bases from V and 5 from J, leaving 18 bases between them. Germline assignment: CDR1 SGHTA and CDR2 FQGNSA. This CDR3 has 15 amino acids. The CDR3 region has the DNA TGTGCCAGCAGCCCTCAGTGGGGTGAGGGTGAGACCCAGTACTTC. Translating gives CASSPQWGEGETQYF.

The chain couples TRBV30 to TRBJ1-6; D possibly corresponds to TRBD1 (5 bases). V was shortened by 0 bases and J by 17 bases, with 14 bases between the two germline ends. Germline assignment: CDR1 GTSNPN and CDR2 SVGIG (reference sequence). The CDR3 sequence is 12 residues long. CDR3 residues: CAWSVPRVRIHF. CDR3 DNA sequence: TGTGCCTGGAGTGTACCCAGGGTTCGTATCCACTTT.

The chain joins TRBV9 to TRBJ2-5; perhaps TRBD1 as D (8 bases). Trimming took off 3 bases at V and 4 bases at J, with 16 bases between the two ends. The CDR3 covers 15 residues. The germline V gene has CDR1 SGDLS and CDR2 YYNGEE. The CDR3 sequence: CASSARTGRVETQYF. The DNA of the CDR3 is TGTGCCAGCAGCGCCAGGACAGGGAGGGTAGAGACCCAGTACTTC.

The chain uses TRBV25-1 and TRBJ2-7; D not certain. CDR1 MGHDK and CDR2 SYGVNS come from the germline V gene. Trimming pared 10 bases from V and 4 bases from J, leaving 14 bases between. The CDR3 loop spans 12 amino acids. CDR3 protein: CATRAPRYEQYF. CDR3 DNA: TGTGCCACCCGGGCCCCACGGTACGAGCAGTACTTC.

The chain links TRBV3-1 (or the pseudogene TRBV3-2) to TRBJ2-6; 8 bases agree with TRBD1. The CDR3 covers 17 residues. Germline V gene data show CDR1 as LGHDT and CDR2 as YNNKEL (reference sequence). V lost 5 bases to trimming and J lost 0 bases; unmatched junction nucleotides: 6. The CDR3: CASSSYTGGSGANVLTF. In DNA form, the CDR3 reads TGTGCCAGCAGCTCCTATACAGGGGGCTCTGGGGCCAACGTCCTGACTTTC.

The V and J genes are TRBV10-3 and TRBJ1-1, with a weak D call TRBD1 (6 bases). Trimming removed 8 bases at V and 1 base at J, with 17 bases between. CDR3 length: 15 amino acids. Germline V CDR1 and CDR2: ENHRY, SYGVKD. CDR3 in DNA: TGTGCCATCCAATCTCTCGGGACATCGAACACTGAAGCTTTCTTT. The encoded protein is CAIQSLGTSNTEAFF.

The chain is built from TRBV27 and TRBJ1-4; D perhaps matches TRBD1 (5 bases). Trimming shortened V by 1 base and J by 8 bases, and 14 bases separated the two germline ends. This CDR3 spans 15 amino acids. Germline V gives CDR1 MNHEY, CDR2 SMNVEV (reference sequence). The CDR3 DNA reads as TGTGCCAGCAGTTTATGGGCAGGGTATCGCGAAAAACTGTTTTTT. Translated, it gives CASSLWAGYREKLFF.

The V call is TRBV19, the J call TRBJ1-1; possibly TRBD1 for D (6 bases). Trimming left V 9 bases short and J 7 bases short, with 15 bases between. This CDR3 comprises 12 residues. Per germline, CDR1 LNHDA and CDR2 SQIVND (reference sequence). The CDR3 spells CASEWGLGEAFF. The CDR3 bases are TGTGCCAGCGAATGGGGGCTCGGTGAAGCTTTCTTT.